At least ten counts were recorded for the clone carrying this TCR beta chain. The antigen is not known. Hyperthyroidism was newly diagnosed in patients aged 18 to 65 (duration under 2 months). Diagnoses were made from clinical symptoms, serum measures (thyroxine and TRAb), thyroid ultrasound and orbital computed tomography. Amplification of TCR beta CDR3 regions was performed using RNA transcripts as template. The primer set for the first-round RT-PCR of the TCR CDR3 was HTBI. Via MiXCR, TCRdb re-called the multiplex PCR reads, giving one row per CDR3 protein. The table has fewer than 600,000 distinct CDR3 sequences, 12% to 15% seen once. From germline, CDR1 is MNHNS and CDR2 SASEGT. V lost 5 bases and J lost 7, with 14 bases in between. This CDR3 has 13 residues. This entry belongs to a study of T cells in Graves' hyperthyroidism and ophthalmopathy. Broader study findings: Ophthalmopathy onset followed model prediction by a median approximately 5.9 months.

The TCR originated in a woman in her 40s with Graves' hyperthyroidism. Sequencing was done on a sample of blood. The chain couples TRBV6-1 to TRBJ1-1; possible D gene TRBD1, 5 bases. DNA of the CDR3: TGTGCCAGCAGTTCTGTCGGGACGGATGAAGCTTTCTTT. Translated, it gives CASSSVGTDEAFF.